These 25 T cell receptor beta chains came from one sample sequenced in a study of CD8 T cells in ankylosing spondylitis. Overall study results and limits: A TCR beta motif of roughly eight highly homologous variants seemed to mark ankylosing spondylitis blood.

The antigens these receptors bind are not known. TCRdb recomputed calls from the 5' RACE reads with MiXCR, one row per CDR3 protein. The sample includes fewer than 550,000 distinct CDR3 sequences, roughly 5.3% seen only once; the top ten take around 3.5%. Sequencing input: blood, either unsorted or a sorted T cell fraction (not recorded which). The origin of the receptors is a male donor with ankylosing spondylitis.

There are many counts of this clonotype. The chain has TRBV12-3 or TRBV12-4 and TRBJ2-5; 8 bases are a match to TRBD2. Losses at the gene ends were 7 bases for V and 5 bases for J; bases not matched to a gene: 9. The CDR3 has 14 residues. CDR3: CASNQRGGRETQYF. CDR3 in DNA: TGTGCCAGCAACCAACGGGGGGGGAGGGAGACCCAGTACTTC.

This clonotype was detected many times. The genes are TRBV11-2 and TRBJ1-1; D is undetermined. The CDR3 extends over 15 amino acids. The V gene lost 8 bases and the J gene lost 3 bases, with 19 bases spanning the gap. Germline V gene sequence: CDR1 SGHAT, CDR2 FQNNGV. CDR3 protein: CASRSVQGRHTEAFF. The CDR3 nucleotides are TGTGCCAGCCGCTCGGTCCAAGGGAGGCACACTGAAGCTTTCTTT.

This clonotype came up many times. The chain has TRBV7-8 and TRBJ2-3; D gene ambiguous. This CDR3 spans 14 amino acids. Germline CDR1 reads SGHVS; CDR2 reads FQNEAQ. Trimming took off 7 bases at V and 2 bases at J, with 13 bases between the two ends. This CDR3 reads CASNLGRPTDTQYF. CDR3 coding DNA: TGTGCCAGCAACTTGGGCAGGCCCACAGATACGCAGTATTTT.

In this sample, this clonotype turned up many times. The chain links TRBV6-1 to TRBJ2-1; tentative D call: TRBD2 (6 bases). The CDR3 spans 16 residues. Trimming pared 5 bases from V and 5 bases from J, leaving 19 bases between. Germline loops: CDR1 MNHNS, CDR2 SASEGT. CDR3 nucleotides: TGTGCCAGCAGTCCTTCGACGGGGGAAAGGCACAATGAGCAGTTCTTC. This encodes CASSPSTGERHNEQFF.

This clonotype was observed many times. The rearrangement links TRBV9 to TRBJ2-7; 7 nucleotides agree with TRBD2. Germline CDR1 SGDLS, CDR2 YYNGEE. The V gene end was trimmed by 0 bases and the J gene end by 4 bases; junction bases not matched to a gene: 7. CDR3 size: 15 residues. The CDR3 DNA is TGTGCCAGCAGCGTAGGTAGGGAGGGCCTGTACGAGCAGTACTTC. Encoded protein: CASSVGREGLYEQYF.

This chain joins TRBV29-1 and TRBJ2-3, with D unresolved. This CDR3 is built from 14 residues. Germline CDR1 is SQVTM and CDR2 is ANQGSEA. V was pared by 4 bases and J by 0 bases, with 11 bases between. The CDR3 loop is CSVVAVYSTDTQYF. The CDR3 nucleotides read TGCAGCGTTGTGGCAGTTTATAGCACAGATACGCAGTATTTT.

This clonotype was observed at least ten times. The rearrangement uses TRBV18 and TRBJ1-1; 9 bases map to TRBD1. Germline trimming cut 1 base from V and 4 bases from J; bases unmatched to any gene: 10. There are 17 residues in the CDR3. Germline lookup yields CDR1 KGHSH and CDR2 LQKENI. The CDR3 bases are TGTGCCAGCTCACCACGTATCACAGGGGGCGATGGCACTGAAGCTTTCTTT. It is translated as CASSPRITGGDGTEAFF.

This clonotype was detected many times. The V and J genes are TRBV7-2 and TRBJ1-3; D gene ambiguous. Germline CDR1 and CDR2: SGHTA and FQGNSA. The ends were cut back, 5 bases at V and 2 bases at J, with 7 bases in the middle. The length of the CDR3 is 13 residues. For the CDR3, the DNA is TGTGCCAGCAGCCCCCGCCCTGGAAACACCATATATTTT. Translated, it gives CASSPRPGNTIYF.

This clonotype was seen at least ten times. The V and J genes are TRBV12-3 or TRBV12-4 and TRBJ1-2; the match to TRBD1 covers 8 bases. The CDR3 is made up of 15 amino acids. V dropped 5 bases and J dropped 4; count of bases not matched to a gene: 9. The CDR3, as DNA: TGTGCCAGCAGTCTAGACAGGGGTTACTCCTATGGCTACACCTTC. Translation gives CASSLDRGYSYGYTF.

This clonotype has at least ten counts. This chain uses TRBV11-1 with TRBJ2-3, with 8 bases matching TRBD2. Germline V gene sequence: CDR1 SGHAT, CDR2 FQDESV (reference sequence). The CDR3 sequence is 13 residues long. V trimming: 5 bases; J trimming: 6 bases; junction bases outside the gene matches: 4. Written as DNA, the CDR3 is TGTGCCAGCAGCATACCGGGAGGGGATACGCAGTATTTT. It specifies CASSIPGGDTQYF.

This clonotype has at least ten counts. V and J are TRBV7-9 and TRBJ2-2, with 8 bases matching TRBD1. Trimming at V came to 6 bases and at J to 6 bases, leaving 6 bases not matched to a gene. Germline V gene sequence: CDR1 SEHNR, CDR2 FQNEAQ (reference sequence). This CDR3 spans 14 amino acids. This chain's CDR3 is CASSHMDRAGELFF. CDR3 DNA: TGTGCCAGCAGTCATATGGACAGGGCCGGGGAGCTGTTTTTT.

This clonotype was detected ten times or more. The chain couples TRBV4-3 to TRBJ2-3; D remains unclear. Trimming left V 1 base short and J 4 bases short, with 12 bases between. Per the germline V gene, CDR1 is LGHNA and CDR2 is YSLEER. The CDR3 sequence is 15 residues long. CDR3 coding DNA: TGCGCCAGCAGCCAAGCCAGAGCATGGGCAGATACGCAGTATTTT. Translated: CASSQARAWADTQYF.

The rearrangement links TRBV7-9 to TRBJ1-5; D perhaps matches TRBD1 (6 bases). Between the trimmed V and J ends, which lost 5 bases and 3 bases, there was a span of 11 bases. Germline values: CDR1 SEHNR, CDR2 FQNEAQ (reference sequence). CDR3 length equals 14 residues. CDR3: CASSLRGDNQPQHF. In DNA, the CDR3 is TGTGCCAGCAGCCTGAGGGGGGACAATCAGCCCCAGCATTTT. The variable domain in full, with the rest retrieved from reference TRBV7-9 and TRBJ1-5, is DTGVSQNPRHKITKRGQNVTFRCDPISEHNRLYWYRQTLGQGPEFLTYFQNEAQLEKSRLLSDRFSAERPKGSFSTLEIQRTEQGDSAMYLCASSLRGDNQPQHFGDGTRLSIL.

This clonotype was observed at least ten times. The chain uses TRBV5-1 and TRBJ2-5; no clear D gene. Trimming removed 2 bases from V and 0 bases from J, with 14 bases in between. Germline loops: CDR1 SGHRS, CDR2 YFSETQ. CDR3 length: 16 residues. This chain's CDR3 is CASSLVGLEYQETQYF. The CDR3, as DNA: TGCGCCAGCAGCTTAGTAGGCCTTGAGTACCAAGAGACCCAGTACTTC.

The rearrangement links TRBV5-1 to TRBJ2-5; 16 bases fit TRBD2. Trimming removed 3 bases from V and 4 bases from J; junction bases left unmatched: 3. This CDR3 region has 16 residues. Germline-derived CDR1 and CDR2 are SGHRS and YFSETQ. CDR3 in amino acids: CASSSGLAGGPETQYF. DNA of the CDR3: TGCGCCAGCAGCTCGGGACTAGCGGGAGGGCCAGAGACCCAGTACTTC.

Many counts were recorded for this clonotype. The CDR3: CASSSNRATEAFF. In nucleotides, the CDR3 is TGTGCCAGCAGCAGCAACAGGGCCACTGAAGCTTTCTTT. V is TRBV6-2 or TRBV6-3 and J is TRBJ1-1; D may be TRBD1 (6 bases). Germline CDR1 reads MNHEY; CDR2 reads SVGEGT. The V end lost 6 bases, the J end lost 4 bases, and 12 bases lay between the germline ends. This CDR3 contains 13 residues.

This clonotype was seen repeatedly, ten times or more. The rearrangement uses TRBV28 and TRBJ2-1, with D tentatively TRBD1 (5 bases). CDR1 and CDR2 (germline): MDHEN, SYDVKM. V lost 0 bases and J 3 bases, leaving 12 bases between the germline ends. The CDR3 length is 16 residues. The CDR3 is CASSLWDTLNYNEQFF. The CDR3 region has the DNA TGTGCCAGCAGTTTATGGGACACCCTCAACTACAATGAGCAGTTCTTC.

The rearrangement links TRBV7-9 to TRBJ1-5, with D unclear. The CDR3 has 15 amino acids. Germline V gene sequence: CDR1 SEHNR, CDR2 FQNEAQ (reference sequence). Deletions cut 4 bases from V and 0 bases from J, with 10 bases between. CDR3 in DNA: TGTGCCAGCAGCTCGGGCAGGTATAGCAATCAGCCCCAGCATTTT. This codes for CASSSGRYSNQPQHF.

This clonotype showed up many times. V gene TRBV29-1 combines with J gene TRBJ2-3; perhaps TRBD2 as D (5 bases). V was clipped by 4 bases and J by 1 base, with 15 bases between them. CDR1 SQVTM and CDR2 ANQGSEA come from the germline V gene. The CDR3 totals 15 residues. The CDR3 sequence: CSVVSGYLGTDTQYF. DNA for the CDR3: TGCAGCGTTGTGTCGGGGTACCTCGGCACAGATACGCAGTATTTT.

This clonotype was seen ten or more times. The V and J genes are TRBV5-1 and TRBJ2-1, with 10 bases lining up with TRBD2. CDR1 is SGHRS and CDR2 is YFSETQ in the germline V gene. CDR3 length: 17 residues. Trimming removed 4 bases from V and 3 bases from J; junction bases left unmatched: 10. The CDR3 nucleotides read TGCGCCAGCAGCCCAGCCGGGACTAGCGAAGGCTACAATGAGCAGTTCTTC. Translation: CASSPAGTSEGYNEQFF.

This clonotype appeared many times. V gene TRBV4-3 combines with J gene TRBJ2-2; TRBD2 aligns across 8 bases. CDR1 and CDR2 (germline): LGHNA, YSLEER. Trimming cost V 3 bases and J 9 bases; bases outside gene matches: 12. This CDR3 is built from 16 residues. CDR3 in amino acids: CASSQYVGAGERELFF. The CDR3 bases are TGCGCCAGCAGCCAGTATGTGGGAGCGGGGGAGAGGGAGCTGTTTTTT.

This clonotype was seen repeatedly, ten times or more. The chain employs TRBV14 and TRBJ2-1; 10 bases align to TRBD2. With V trimmed by 8 bases and J by 8 bases, 6 bases remained unmatched. Germline V gene lookup returns CDR1 SGHDN and CDR2 FVKESK. The CDR3 has 13 amino acids. CDR3 amino acids: CASAGLAEHEQFF. The CDR3 bases are TGTGCCAGCGCTGGACTAGCGGAACATGAGCAGTTCTTC.

The chain is built from TRBV7-2 and TRBJ2-5, with 11 bases matching TRBD2. Looked up from germline, CDR1 is SGHTA and CDR2 is FQGNSA. The ends lost 5 bases at V and 0 bases at J; junction bases unmatched: 8. This CDR3 is built from 17 residues. CDR3 DNA: TGTGCCAGCAGCCCAGGGACTAGCGGAATCTACCAAGAGACCCAGTACTTC. Translating gives CASSPGTSGIYQETQYF.

This clonotype came up a few times. The chain joins TRBV20-1 to TRBJ2-1; TRBD2 matches 9 bases. CDR1 DFQATT and CDR2 SNEGSKA come from the germline V gene (reference sequence). V lost 2 bases to trimming and J lost 1 base; unmatched junction nucleotides: 15. The CDR3 is made up of 19 amino acids. The CDR3 DNA follows: TGCAGTGCTAGATATCAAATTGGTAGCGGGAGAAGATCCTACAATGAGCAGTTCTTC. It yields the protein CSARYQIGSGRRSYNEQFF.

This clonotype was detected ten times or more. The chain uses TRBV4-3 and TRBJ1-4; D is ambiguous. The germline V gene has CDR1 LGHNA and CDR2 YSLEER. The ends were cut back, 0 bases at V and 0 bases at J, with 2 bases in the middle. The CDR3 totals 14 residues. The CDR3 loop is CASSQDATNEKLFF. CDR3 in DNA: TGCGCCAGCAGCCAAGACGCAACTAATGAAAAACTGTTTTTT.